This T cell receptor beta chain was obtained from a study of blood T cells in healthy people across ages. Broader study findings: Expanded clonotype changes were possibly confounded by unknown donor CMV status.

Germline CDR1 and CDR2: MNHEY and SMNVEV (reference sequence). The CDR3 loop spans 12 amino acids. On this clonotype itself: Antigen: not known. One end of the junction fails to match germline, which may point to a read error.

Sample-barcoded 5' priming and a J-beta primer mix drove a second PCR of roughly 6 to 12 cycles. TCRdb fed the 5' RACE reads into MiXCR, producing one record per CDR3 protein. Seen here are about 1.4 million distinct CDR3 sequences, 55% to 75% observed once, and the top ten hold approximately 7%. The clonotype originates from a man younger than 35 in good health. The chain uses TRBV27 and TRBJ1-5; D is unresolved. The sequenced sample consisted of blood. CDR3 in DNA: TGTGCCAACAGTAATGGCAATCAGCCCCAGCATTTT. Amino acids: CANSNGNQPQHF.